Presented here are 18 T cell receptor beta chains from one specimen sequenced in a study of blood T cell repertoires in COVID-19. Sequenced by immunoSEQ multiplex PCR; TCRdb stores in-frame clones only, minus some. The table shows just over 150,000 clones, with around 93% occurring only once. Sequenced input: peripheral blood. All receptors come from a woman aged 45-60 years with acute or convalescent COVID-19.

The chain joins TRBV2 to TRBJ1-3; D perhaps matches TRBD1 (6 bases). Trimming removed 9 bases from V and 1 base from J, with 13 bases in between. The CDR3 has 14 residues. Looked up from germline, CDR1 is SNHLY and CDR2 is FYNNEI. In DNA, the CDR3 is TGTGCCAGTAACGGACAGTTATCTGGAAACACCATATATTTT. Its protein is CASNGQLSGNTIYF.

The genes are TRBV27 and TRBJ2-3; 10 nucleotides match TRBD2. The CDR3 contains 19 residues. Germline CDR1 and CDR2: MNHEY and SMNVEV (reference sequence). Unmatched junction bases numbered 14, after V lost 5 bases and J lost 0 bases. The CDR3 is CASSTILAGVNLSTDTQYF. The CDR3 DNA reads TGTGCCAGCAGTACCATCCTAGCGGGAGTGAATTTGAGCACAGATACGCAGTATTTT.

The genes are TRBV7-2 and TRBJ2-7; D unresolved. The length of the CDR3 is 14 residues. Germline-derived CDR1 and CDR2 are SGHTA and FQGNSA. Trimming cost V 3 bases and J 4 bases, with 13 bases left between them. CDR3 DNA sequence: TGTGCCAGCAGCTTGAGTTCCCCCTTTTACGAGCAGTACTTC. Protein product: CASSLSSPFYEQYF. Looking up the rest from reference TRBV7-2 and TRBJ2-7 gives the full variable domain: GAGVSQSPSNKVTEKGKDVELRCDPISGHTALYWYRQSLGQGLEFLIYFQGNSAPDKSGLPSDRFSAERTGGSVSTLTIQRTQQEDSAVYLCASSLSSPFYEQYFGPGTRLTVT.

This chain links TRBV6-5 with TRBJ1-1; D is perhaps TRBD1 (6 bases). CDR1 and CDR2 (germline): MNHEY, SVGAGI. The CDR3 is made up of 13 amino acids. Deletions cut 6 bases from V and 1 base from J, with 9 bases between. Here the CDR3 DNA reads TGTGCCAGCAGACTACAGGGGAACACTGAAGCTTTCTTT. Its translation: CASRLQGNTEAFF.

The chain couples TRBV11-3 to TRBJ2-1, with 8 bases fitting TRBD2. The ends lost 5 bases at V and 4 bases at J; junction bases unmatched: 10. CDR3 size: 16 residues. Germline CDR1 SGHNT, CDR2 YENEEA. The CDR3 bases are TGTGCCAGCAGCCCGGGAACGGGGGGGCCATACAATGAGCAGTTCTTC. This encodes CASSPGTGGPYNEQFF.

The chain employs TRBV7-9 and TRBJ1-2, with 9 bases lining up with TRBD1. Germline CDR1 is SEHNR and CDR2 is FQNEAQ (reference sequence). V trimming: 4 bases; J trimming: 2 bases; junction bases outside the gene matches: 5. This CDR3 is built from 15 residues. The CDR3 DNA reads TGTGCCAGCAGCTCCAAGGGGACAGGGAACTATGGCTACACCTTC. It yields the protein CASSSKGTGNYGYTF.

The rearrangement links TRBV30 to TRBJ1-1; tentative D call: TRBD1 (6 bases). The CDR3 is 15 amino acids. V lost 4 bases and J lost 3, with 18 bases in between. Germline V gene sequence: CDR1 GTSNPN, CDR2 SVGIG (reference sequence). The CDR3 region has the DNA TGTGCCTGGACGGCTATAGGACAGCTGTACACTGAAGCTTTCTTT. The encoded protein is CAWTAIGQLYTEAFF.

Here the CDR3 DNA reads TGCGCCAGCAGCCAAGATGCGCTAGCGGAGACCTACAATGAGCAGTTCTTC. It translates to CASSQDALAETYNEQFF. The rearrangement links TRBV4-1 to TRBJ2-1; 7 positions match TRBD2. Germline lookup yields CDR1 MGHRA and CDR2 YSYEKL. This CDR3 comprises 17 residues. J was trimmed by 2 bases and V by 0 bases; bases with no gene match: 7.

The rearrangement links TRBV24-1 to TRBJ2-5, with 11 bases that match TRBD2. The CDR3 is 17 residues long. From germline, CDR1 is KGHDR and CDR2 SFDVKD. V shed 3 bases and J 5 bases; nucleotides not matched to a gene: 10. CDR3: CATSDTTSGGPGETQYF. In DNA, the CDR3 is TGTGCCACCAGTGATACAACTAGCGGGGGCCCCGGGGAGACCCAGTACTTC.

CDR3 DNA: TGCAGTGCTAGTGGGGGGGACGGCCAGTTCTTC. Its protein is CSASGGDGQFF. The V gene is TRBV20-1, the J gene TRBJ2-1; 7 nucleotides line up with TRBD2. Germline V gene sequence: CDR1 DFQATT, CDR2 SNEGSKA (reference sequence). The CDR3 is 11 residues long. J gave up 13 bases and V 3 bases, and 6 bases lay outside the gene matches.

J is TRBJ1-3 and V is TRBV25-1; the D is unclear. With 4 bases removed from V and 3 bases from J, the gap between germline ends came to 4 bases. The length of the CDR3 is 12 residues. From germline, CDR1 is MGHDK and CDR2 SYGVNS. In nucleotides, the CDR3 is TGTGCCAGCAGTGTCGGTGGAAACACCATATATTTT. Its translation: CASSVGGNTIYF.

The table lists this clone with a count of one. The CDR3 reads CASSFGQMISNYGYTF. In DNA form, the CDR3 reads TGTGCCAGCAGCTTTGGGCAGATGATTTCTAACTATGGCTACACCTTC. V gene TRBV5-8 combines with J gene TRBJ1-2; D unresolved. The CDR3 spans 16 residues. The V end lost 2 bases, the J end lost 0 bases, and 14 bases lay between the germline ends. Germline CDR1 SGHTS, CDR2 YDEGEE.

The J gene is TRBJ1-3, the V gene TRBV10-1; 8 nucleotides align to TRBD1. Trimming removed 4 bases from V and 3 bases from J; junction bases left unmatched: 2. Germline CDR1 reads WNHNN; CDR2 reads SYGVQD (reference sequence). CDR3 length equals 14 residues. The CDR3 DNA reads as TGCGCCAGCAGTGCGGACAGGGTTGGAAACACCATATATTTT. Translated: CASSADRVGNTIYF.

This clone has just one count. The V call is TRBV28, the J call TRBJ2-7, with D uncertain. The germline V gene encodes CDR1 MDHEN and CDR2 SYDVKM. V was cut by 5 bases and J by 0 bases, with 17 bases left in between. The CDR3 loop spans 16 amino acids. CDR3: CASSPQSHSSSYEQYF. The CDR3 DNA reads as TGTGCCAGCAGTCCCCAAAGCCATTCTAGCTCCTACGAGCAGTACTTC.

V and J are TRBV28 and TRBJ1-6; D might be TRBD1 (5 bases). Per germline, CDR1 MDHEN and CDR2 SYDVKM. The CDR3 has 15 amino acids. The ends were cut back, 7 bases at V and 7 bases at J, with 17 bases in the middle. CDR3 sequence: CASTEAMGLNSPLHF. CDR3 sequence (DNA): TGTGCCAGCACGGAGGCTATGGGACTAAATTCACCCCTCCACTTT.

This clone was seen a single time. The V gene is TRBV29-1, the J gene TRBJ2-7; possibly TRBD2 for D (7 bases). Per the germline V gene, CDR1 is SQVTM and CDR2 is ANQGSEA. This CDR3 comprises 12 residues. Trimming removed 3 bases at V and 6 bases at J, with 12 bases between. The CDR3, as DNA: TGCAGCGTTGAGGGGAGGGGGTTCGAGCAGTACTTC. Protein: CSVEGRGFEQYF.

This chain joins TRBV24-1 and TRBJ1-5; D call uncertain. CDR1 KGHDR and CDR2 SFDVKD come from the germline V gene. Between the trimmed V and J ends, which lost 1 base and 4 bases, there was a span of 7 bases. The CDR3 consists of 14 residues. CDR3 residues: CATSDFEGNQPQHF. The DNA of the CDR3 is TGTGCCACCAGTGATTTTGAGGGAAATCAGCCCCAGCATTTT.

This chain joins TRBV18 and TRBJ2-4, with no clear D. Germline lookup yields CDR1 KGHSH and CDR2 LQKENI. V was trimmed by 2 bases and J by 8 bases, leaving 10 bases between them. The CDR3 contains 13 residues. The CDR3 loop is CASSPSEIDIQYF. The CDR3, as DNA: TGTGCCAGCTCACCATCAGAAATCGACATTCAGTACTTC.